Below, one T cell receptor beta chain is given with its context. The entry originates in a study of glioma-infiltrating T cells after dendritic cell vaccination. Study-level background: Monocyte-derived dendritic cells, cultured seven days with IL-4 and GM-CSF, were pulsed with autologous tumor lysate.

The immunoSEQ assay amplified TCRB CDR3 from up to 2 ug DNA. Only in-frame clones appear in the TCRdb table, and some are missing; sequencing was by immunoSEQ multiplex PCR. The sample consists of about 92,000 clones, about nine tenths of them appearing once. The CDR3 is 17 residues long. CDR1 and CDR2 (germline): SGHRS, YFSETQ. The junction had 16 bases not matched to a gene; V was cut back by 8 bases and J by 5 bases. The V and J genes are TRBV5-1 and TRBJ2-2, with 9 bases identical to TRBD1. This specimen was blood, taken before dendritic cell vaccination. The receptor was derived from a human donor with glioblastoma. The CDR3 nucleotides are TGCGCCAGTAATTCCCCCCCGGGACAGGGCTTTACCGGGGAGCTGTTTTTT. It specifies CASNSPPGQGFTGELFF.